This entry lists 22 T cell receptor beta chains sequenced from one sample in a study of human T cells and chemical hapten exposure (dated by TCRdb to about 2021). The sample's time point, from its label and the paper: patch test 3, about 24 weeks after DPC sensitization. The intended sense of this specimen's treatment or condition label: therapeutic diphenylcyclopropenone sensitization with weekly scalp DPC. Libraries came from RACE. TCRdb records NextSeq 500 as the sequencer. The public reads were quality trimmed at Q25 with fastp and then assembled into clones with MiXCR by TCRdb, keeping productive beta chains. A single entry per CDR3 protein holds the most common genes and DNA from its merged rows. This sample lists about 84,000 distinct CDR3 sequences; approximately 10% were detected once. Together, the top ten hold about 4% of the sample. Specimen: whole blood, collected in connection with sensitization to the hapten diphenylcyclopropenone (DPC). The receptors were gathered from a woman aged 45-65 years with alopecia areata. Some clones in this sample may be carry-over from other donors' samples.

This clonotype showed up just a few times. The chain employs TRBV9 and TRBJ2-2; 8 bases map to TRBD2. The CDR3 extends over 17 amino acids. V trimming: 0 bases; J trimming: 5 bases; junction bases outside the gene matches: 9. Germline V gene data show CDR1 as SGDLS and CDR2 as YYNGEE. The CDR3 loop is CASSVAVAGGWTGELFF. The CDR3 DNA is TGTGCCAGCAGCGTAGCTGTGGCGGGAGGATGGACCGGGGAGCTGTTTTTT.

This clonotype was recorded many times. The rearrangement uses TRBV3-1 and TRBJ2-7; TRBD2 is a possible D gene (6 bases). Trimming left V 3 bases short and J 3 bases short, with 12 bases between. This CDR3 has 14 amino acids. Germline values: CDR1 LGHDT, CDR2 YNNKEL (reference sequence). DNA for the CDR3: TGTGCCAGCAGCCACCTCGGGGGAAGCTACGAGCAGTACTTC. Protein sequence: CASSHLGGSYEQYF.

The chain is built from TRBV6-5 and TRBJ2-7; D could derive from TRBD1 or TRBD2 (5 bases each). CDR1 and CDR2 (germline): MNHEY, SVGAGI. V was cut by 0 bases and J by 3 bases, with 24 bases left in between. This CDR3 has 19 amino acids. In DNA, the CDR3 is TGTGCCAGCAGTTACTCCGGGGCGGTTGGGGCCGGGAAAAACTACGAGCAGTACTTC. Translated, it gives CASSYSGAVGAGKNYEQYF.

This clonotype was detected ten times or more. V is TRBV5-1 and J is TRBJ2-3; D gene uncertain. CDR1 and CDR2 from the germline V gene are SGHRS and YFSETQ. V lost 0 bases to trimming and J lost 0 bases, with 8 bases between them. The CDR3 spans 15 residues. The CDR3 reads CASSLGISSTDTQYF. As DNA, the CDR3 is TGCGCCAGCAGCTTGGGGATCTCTAGCACAGATACGCAGTATTTT. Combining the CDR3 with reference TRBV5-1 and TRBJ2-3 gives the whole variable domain KAGVTQTPRYLIKTRGQQVTLSCSPISGHRSVSWYQQTPGQGLQFLFEYFSETQRNKGNFPGRFSGRQFSNSRSEMNVSTLELGDSALYLCASSLGISSTDTQYFGPGTRLTVL.

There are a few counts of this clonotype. In DNA, the CDR3 is TGTGCCAGCAGCTCACACGGACCAGCTAACTATGGCTACACCTTC. It encodes CASSSHGPANYGYTF. The V call is TRBV5-4, the J call TRBJ1-2; no clear D gene. The V and J ends lost 3 bases and 0 bases respectively, with 12 bases between them. The germline CDR1 and CDR2 sequences are SGHNT and YYREEE (reference sequence). The CDR3 runs to 15 residues.

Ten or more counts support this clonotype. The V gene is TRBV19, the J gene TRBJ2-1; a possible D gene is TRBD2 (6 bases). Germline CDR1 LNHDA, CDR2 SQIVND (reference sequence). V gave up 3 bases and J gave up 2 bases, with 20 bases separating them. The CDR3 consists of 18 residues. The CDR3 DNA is TGTGCCAGTAGTATTAAAGTCCCTAGCTCGGGGGCCTACAATGAGCAGTTCTTC. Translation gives CASSIKVPSSGAYNEQFF. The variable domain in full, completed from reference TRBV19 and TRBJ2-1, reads DGGITQSPKYLFRKEGQNVTLSCEQNLNHDAMYWYRQDPGQGLRLIYYSQIVNDFQKGDIAEGYSVSREKKESFPLTVTSAQKNPTAFYLCASSIKVPSSGAYNEQFFGPGTRLTVL.

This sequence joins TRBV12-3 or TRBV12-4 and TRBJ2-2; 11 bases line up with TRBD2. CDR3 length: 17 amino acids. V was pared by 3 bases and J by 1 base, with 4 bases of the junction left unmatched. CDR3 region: CASSFPGLAGNTGELFF. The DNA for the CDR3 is TGTGCCAGCAGTTTCCCCGGACTAGCGGGGAACACCGGGGAGCTGTTTTTT.

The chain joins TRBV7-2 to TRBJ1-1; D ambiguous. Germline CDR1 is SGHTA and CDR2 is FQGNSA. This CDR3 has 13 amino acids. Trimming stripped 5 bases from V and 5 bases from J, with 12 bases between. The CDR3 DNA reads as TGTGCCAGCAGCCTTAACTTTAAGACTGAAGCTTTCTTT. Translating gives CASSLNFKTEAFF.

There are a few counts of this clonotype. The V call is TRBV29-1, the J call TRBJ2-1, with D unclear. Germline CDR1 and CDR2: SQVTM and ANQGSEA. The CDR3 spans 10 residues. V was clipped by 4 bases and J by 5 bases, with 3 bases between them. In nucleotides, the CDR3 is TGCAGCGTTGCCGACAATGAGCAGTTCTTC. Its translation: CSVADNEQFF.

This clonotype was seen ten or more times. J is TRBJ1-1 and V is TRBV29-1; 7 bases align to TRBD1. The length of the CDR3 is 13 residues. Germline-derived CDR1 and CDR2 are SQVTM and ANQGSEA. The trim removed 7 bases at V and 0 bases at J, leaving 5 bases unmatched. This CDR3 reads CSAGDSLNTEAFF. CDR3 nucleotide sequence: TGCAGCGCTGGGGACAGCTTGAACACTGAAGCTTTCTTT.

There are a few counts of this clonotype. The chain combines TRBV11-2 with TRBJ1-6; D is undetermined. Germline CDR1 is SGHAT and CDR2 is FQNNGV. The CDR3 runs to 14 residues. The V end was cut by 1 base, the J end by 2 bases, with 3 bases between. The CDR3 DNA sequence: TGTGCCAGCAGCTTAGTCGCCTATAATTCACCCCTCCACTTT. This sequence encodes CASSLVAYNSPLHF.

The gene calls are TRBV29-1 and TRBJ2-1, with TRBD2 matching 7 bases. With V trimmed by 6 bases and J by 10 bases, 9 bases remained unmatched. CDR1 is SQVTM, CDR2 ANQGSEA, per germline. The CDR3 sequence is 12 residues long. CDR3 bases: TGCAGCGTCCTCTTAGCGGGCTGGGAGCAGTTCTTC. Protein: CSVLLAGWEQFF.

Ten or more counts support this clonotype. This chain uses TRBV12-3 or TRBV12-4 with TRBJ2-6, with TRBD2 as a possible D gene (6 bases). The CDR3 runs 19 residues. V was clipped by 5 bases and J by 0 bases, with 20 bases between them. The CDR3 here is CASSPPFGGAISGANVLTF. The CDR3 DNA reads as TGTGCCAGCAGTCCTCCTTTCGGCGGGGCCATCTCTGGGGCCAACGTCCTGACTTTC.

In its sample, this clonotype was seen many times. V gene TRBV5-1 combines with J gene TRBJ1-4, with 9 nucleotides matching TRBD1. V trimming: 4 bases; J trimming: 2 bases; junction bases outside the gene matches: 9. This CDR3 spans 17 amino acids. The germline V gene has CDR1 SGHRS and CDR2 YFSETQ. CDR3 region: CASSTGQGGRTNEKLFF. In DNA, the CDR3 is TGCGCCAGCAGCACGGGACAGGGAGGGCGGACTAATGAAAAACTGTTTTTT.

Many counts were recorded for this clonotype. CDR3 residues: CASSLRGGVYF. The CDR3 DNA follows: TGTGCCAGCAGTTTAAGGGGGGGCGTGTACTTC. V and J are TRBV12-3 or TRBV12-4 and TRBJ2-7, with a possible D match to TRBD2 (7 bases). V was trimmed by 2 bases and J by 12 bases, leaving 11 bases between them. The CDR3 is 11 residues long.

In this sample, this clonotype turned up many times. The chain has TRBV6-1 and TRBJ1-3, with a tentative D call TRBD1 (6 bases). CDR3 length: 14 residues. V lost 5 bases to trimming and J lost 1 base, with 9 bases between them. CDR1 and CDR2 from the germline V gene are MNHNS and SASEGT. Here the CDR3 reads CASSQDRSGNTIYF. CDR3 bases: TGTGCCAGCAGTCAAGACAGGTCTGGAAACACCATATATTTT.

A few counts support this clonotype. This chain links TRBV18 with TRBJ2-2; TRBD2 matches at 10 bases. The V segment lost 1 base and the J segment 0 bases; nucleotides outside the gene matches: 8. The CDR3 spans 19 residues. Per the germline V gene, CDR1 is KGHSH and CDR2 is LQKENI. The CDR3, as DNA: TGTGCCAGCTCACCACTTCTGAACCTAGCGGGAGCGAACACCGGGGAGCTGTTTTTT. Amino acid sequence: CASSPLLNLAGANTGELFF. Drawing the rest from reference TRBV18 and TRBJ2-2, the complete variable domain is NAGVMQNPRHLVRRRGQEARLRCSPMKGHSHVYWYRQLPEEGLKFMVYLQKENIIDESGMPKERFSAEFPKEGPSILRIQQVVRGDSAAYFCASSPLLNLAGANTGELFFGEGSRLTVL.

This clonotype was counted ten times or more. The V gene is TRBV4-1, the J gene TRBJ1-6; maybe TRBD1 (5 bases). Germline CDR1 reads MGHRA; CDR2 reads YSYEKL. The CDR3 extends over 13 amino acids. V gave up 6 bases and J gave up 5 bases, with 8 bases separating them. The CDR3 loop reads CASRGRNNSPLHF. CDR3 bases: TGCGCCAGCAGGGGACGTAATAATTCACCCCTCCACTTT.

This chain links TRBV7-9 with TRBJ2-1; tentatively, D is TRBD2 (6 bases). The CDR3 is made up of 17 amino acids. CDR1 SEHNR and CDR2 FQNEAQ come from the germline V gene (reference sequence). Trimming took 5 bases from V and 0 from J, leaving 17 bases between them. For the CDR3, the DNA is TGTGCCAGCAGCCTCACGGGGGTCCGGAGCTCCTACAATGAGCAGTTCTTC. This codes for CASSLTGVRSSYNEQFF.

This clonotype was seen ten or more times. CDR3 sequence: CASSPVAGGFSGELFF. CDR3 in DNA: TGTGCCAGCAGTCCGGTAGCGGGAGGATTTAGCGGGGAGCTGTTTTTT. The chain is built from TRBV25-1 and TRBJ2-2; 10 positions agree with TRBD2. J lost 7 bases, V lost 5 bases, and 10 bases had no gene match. Germline lookup yields CDR1 MGHDK and CDR2 SYGVNS. The CDR3 has 16 residues.

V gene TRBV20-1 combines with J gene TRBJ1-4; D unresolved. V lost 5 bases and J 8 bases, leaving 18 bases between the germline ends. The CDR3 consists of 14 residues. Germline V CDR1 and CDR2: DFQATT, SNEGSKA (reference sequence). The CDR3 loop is CSASLAGFEEKLFF. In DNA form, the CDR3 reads TGCAGTGCTTCGCTCGCGGGTTTTGAGGAAAAACTGTTTTTT.

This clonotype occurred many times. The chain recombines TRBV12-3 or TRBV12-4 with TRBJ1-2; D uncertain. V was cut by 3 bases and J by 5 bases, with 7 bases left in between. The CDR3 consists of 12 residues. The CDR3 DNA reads TGTGCCAGCAGTTTTCAGCCTTATGGCTACACCTTC. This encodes CASSFQPYGYTF.